Sequencing of this TCR beta chain was carried out in a study of OX40 agonist ivuxolimab in advanced cancers. Study-wide findings and caveats: Averaging showed that CD8+ T cells had more expanded clones than CD4+ did. Dose levels from 0.1 to 3.0 mg/kg saw CD4+ and CD8+ blood T cells expand clonally by week 6.

V was shortened by 6 bases and J by 7 bases, with 16 bases between the two germline ends. The CDR3 is 14 amino acids. The germline V gene encodes CDR1 MNHEY and CDR2 SVGAGI. Sequencing used immunoSEQ multiplex PCR; TCRdb keeps in-frame clones, though not all of them. The sample shows 56,000 or so clones, 80% to 85% of them seen only once. The count of this clone is one. Its antigen is unknown. The V gene is TRBV6-5, the J gene TRBJ2-1; weak D call: TRBD2 (6 bases). The sample here was CD4+ or CD8+ T cells sorted from blood, taken in a trial of the OX40 agonist ivuxolimab. This TCR came from an adult with an advanced solid tumor such as melanoma, head and neck, liver or kidney cancer. CDR3 nucleotides: TGTGCCAGCAGCCCGGCACTAGCCCCGAATGAGCAGTTCTTC. Its translation: CASSPALAPNEQFF.